The 10 T cell receptor beta chains given below trace back to one sample, sequenced in a study of blood T cell repertoires in COVID-19. Sequencing used immunoSEQ multiplex PCR; TCRdb keeps in-frame clones, though not all of them. Here the sample spans 55,000 to 75,000 clones, more than 65% being singletons. The specimen sequenced was peripheral blood. These receptor sequences come from a man older than 75 with COVID-19, enrolled during active disease.

The chain combines TRBV5-4 with TRBJ1-2; 9 bases are a match to TRBD1. This CDR3 is built from 14 residues. V gave up 4 bases and J gave up 8 bases; unmatched junction bases: 9. In germline, CDR1 is SGHNT, CDR2 YYREEE (reference sequence). The DNA of the CDR3 is TGTGCCAGCAGCCGCCGGGACAGGGACCAGGGCTACACCTTC. It is translated as CASSRRDRDQGYTF.

CDR3 in amino acids: CASILGGAYNSPLHF. The DNA of the CDR3 is TGTGCCAGCATCCTTGGGGGGGCCTATAATTCACCCCTCCACTTT. The V and J genes are TRBV28 and TRBJ1-6, with a tentative D call TRBD1 (5 bases). Germline CDR1 and CDR2: MDHEN and SYDVKM. V was trimmed by 7 bases and J by 2 bases, leaving 12 bases between them. This CDR3 contains 15 residues.

V is TRBV5-4 and J is TRBJ2-3; no clear D. Germline CDR1 is SGHNT and CDR2 is YYREEE (reference sequence). CDR3 length: 15 amino acids. The V and J ends lost 3 bases and 5 bases respectively, with 16 bases between them. The CDR3 sequence is CASSSRVTNGDTQYF. As DNA, the CDR3 is TGTGCCAGCAGCTCCCGGGTTACTAACGGAGATACGCAGTATTTT.

This clone has a handful of counts. This rearrangement joins TRBV19 to TRBJ2-6; D uncertain. The ends were cut back, 11 bases at V and 1 base at J, with 9 bases in the middle. In germline, CDR1 is LNHDA, CDR2 SQIVND (reference sequence). The CDR3 runs to 13 residues. The CDR3 loop reads CAGKRSGANVLTF. The DNA of the CDR3 is TGTGCCGGTAAACGGTCTGGGGCCAACGTCCTGACTTTC.

The CDR3 spells CASNQGSGGTQYF. The CDR3 nucleotides read TGTGCCAGCAACCAGGGCAGCGGGGGGACCCAGTACTTC. The chain uses TRBV7-9 and TRBJ2-5; 8 bases agree with TRBD2. Trimming removed 7 bases from V and 7 bases from J; junction bases left unmatched: 8. From germline, CDR1 is SEHNR and CDR2 FQNEAQ (reference sequence). There are 13 residues in the CDR3.

This chain links TRBV15 with TRBJ1-4; 7 bases map to TRBD1. Germline V gene data show CDR1 as LNHNV and CDR2 as YYDKDF (reference sequence). J gave up 3 bases and V 3 bases, and 4 bases lay outside the gene matches. The CDR3 sequence is 15 residues long. The CDR3 region has the DNA TGTGCCACCAGCAGGACAGGGCTCGCTAATGAAAAACTGTTTTTT. Translation gives CATSRTGLANEKLFF.

V and J are TRBV18 and TRBJ2-3; a weak D match, TRBD1 (8 bases). Germline V gene lookup returns CDR1 KGHSH and CDR2 LQKENI. With 8 bases removed from V and 4 bases from J, the gap between germline ends came to 19 bases. The CDR3 has 15 residues. Here the CDR3 DNA reads TGTGCCAGCACCGGGGGGACAGGTGAATCAGATACGCAGTATTTT. It yields the protein CASTGGTGESDTQYF.

The rearrangement uses TRBV30 and TRBJ1-3; D ambiguous. From germline, CDR1 is GTSNPN and CDR2 SVGIG (reference sequence). V dropped 2 bases and J dropped 0 bases, with 11 bases sitting between them. The CDR3 runs 15 residues. CDR3 in amino acids: CAWSRGSRSGNTIYF. CDR3 DNA sequence: TGTGCCTGGAGTAGAGGAAGCCGCTCTGGAAACACCATATATTTT.

In its sample, this clone was seen once. This chain connects TRBV9 to TRBJ1-1; TRBD1 agrees at 10 bases. Germline CDR1 reads SGDLS; CDR2 reads YYNGEE. J lost 7 bases, V lost 2 bases, and 5 bases had no gene match. There are 14 residues in the CDR3. The CDR3 region has the DNA TGTGCCAGCAGCGTGAGACAGGGGGCAGATGAAGCTTTCTTT. Translation gives CASSVRQGADEAFF.

The J gene is TRBJ1-2, the V gene TRBV7-9, with 8 bases lining up with TRBD1. CDR1 and CDR2 (germline): SEHNR, FQNEAQ (reference sequence). The length of the CDR3 is 15 residues. Trimming cost V 5 bases and J 6 bases; bases outside gene matches: 11. Here the CDR3 reads CASSGQRTGSHGYTF. CDR3 coding DNA: TGTGCCAGCAGCGGACAAAGGACAGGGTCGCATGGCTACACCTTC.